Shown below are 19 T cell receptor beta chains from a single sample sequenced in a study of blood T cell repertoires in COVID-19. Method: immunoSEQ multiplex PCR; TCRdb's copy keeps in-frame clones and lacks some. The top ten clones hold approximately 9.7% of a sample with about 150,000 clones, 84% of them seen once. Sequencing was performed on peripheral blood. Every receptor here comes from a woman between 50 and 59 years old with acute or convalescent COVID-19.

The chain has TRBV11-2 and TRBJ2-7; D gene ambiguous. Trimming removed 5 bases at V and 3 bases at J, with 5 bases between. The CDR3 is made up of 11 amino acids. CDR1 SGHAT and CDR2 FQNNGV come from the germline V gene. The CDR3 here is CASSPVYEQYF. In DNA, the CDR3 is TGTGCCAGCAGCCCTGTCTACGAGCAGTACTTC.

This sequence joins TRBV3-1 (or the pseudogene TRBV3-2) and TRBJ1-3; the D gene is possibly TRBD1 (5 bases). The germline V gene encodes CDR1 LGHDT and CDR2 YNNKEL (reference sequence). With 5 bases removed from V and 2 bases from J, the gap between germline ends came to 10 bases. The CDR3 has 14 residues. The DNA for the CDR3 is TGTGCCAGCAGCGGGGGGTCGACTGGAAACACCATATATTTT. Its protein product is CASSGGSTGNTIYF.

CDR3 region: CASSESLPYAFF. DNA of the CDR3: TGCGCCAGCAGTGAGTCTCTGCCCTACGCTTTCTTT. The chain couples TRBV10-1 to TRBJ1-1; D is undetermined. Germline V gives CDR1 WNHNN, CDR2 SYGVQD (reference sequence). The CDR3 runs 12 residues. V lost 0 bases and J 11 bases, leaving 10 bases between the germline ends.

CDR3 nucleotides: TGTGCCAGCAGCTTGGACATCTCTAACTATGGCTACACCTTC. As protein: CASSLDISNYGYTF. V is TRBV5-5 and J is TRBJ1-2, with D hard to call. Trimming took 0 bases from V and 0 from J, leaving 6 bases between them. The V gene's germline CDR1 is SGHKS and CDR2 YYEKEE (reference sequence). The CDR3 totals 14 residues. The full variable domain, in which reference TRBV5-5 and TRBJ1-2 provide the parts outside the CDR3, is DAGVTQSPTHLIKTRGQQVTLRCSPISGHKSVSWYQQVLGQGPQFIFQYYEKEERGRGNFPDRFSARQFPNYSSELNVNALLLGDSALYLCASSLDISNYGYTFGSGTRLTVV.

The chain carries TRBV5-1 and TRBJ2-3; 8 positions agree with TRBD2. Germline V gene data show CDR1 as SGHRS and CDR2 as YFSETQ. The CDR3 is 17 residues long. V lost 0 bases to trimming and J lost 0 bases; unmatched junction nucleotides: 6. This CDR3 reads CASSLAFTSGSTDTQYF. In DNA, the CDR3 is TGCGCCAGCAGCTTGGCCTTTACTAGCGGAAGCACAGATACGCAGTATTTT.

This clone was picked up many times. V gene TRBV7-9 combines with J gene TRBJ1-4, with D possibly TRBD1 on 6 matching bases. CDR1 is SEHNR, CDR2 FQNEAQ, per germline (reference sequence). The CDR3 extends over 16 amino acids. Trimming removed 1 base from V and 4 bases from J, with 13 bases in between. As DNA, the CDR3 is TGTGCCAGCAGCTTAGTACAGGGCAGCGGTAATGAAAAACTGTTTTTT. Protein sequence: CASSLVQGSGNEKLFF.

This clone has more than one count but fewer than ten. V gene TRBV4-2 combines with J gene TRBJ1-3; D is perhaps TRBD1 (5 bases). CDR1 and CDR2 from the germline V gene are LGHNA and YNFKEQ. V dropped 1 base and J dropped 2 bases, with 12 bases sitting between them. The CDR3 is 16 amino acids. CDR3 protein: CASSQVGGEAGNTIYF. CDR3 nucleotides: TGTGCCAGCAGCCAAGTCGGGGGAGAGGCTGGAAACACCATATATTTT.

The gene calls are TRBV10-2 and TRBJ2-5; 9 positions agree with TRBD1. With V trimmed by 2 bases and J by 4 bases, 5 bases remained unmatched. Germline V lookup: CDR1 WSHSY, CDR2 SAAADI. The CDR3 runs 15 residues. CDR3 sequence: CASSEGTGYGETQYF. The DNA of the CDR3 is TGCGCCAGCAGTGAGGGGACAGGGTATGGAGAGACCCAGTACTTC.

The chain employs TRBV5-1 and TRBJ2-7, with 7 positions matching TRBD1. CDR1 SGHRS and CDR2 YFSETQ come from the germline V gene. Trimming took 2 bases from V and 1 from J; bases not matched to a gene: 3. This CDR3 is 14 amino acids long. CDR3 nucleotide sequence: TGCGCCAGCAGCTTCACAGGGGATTCCTACGAGCAGTACTTC. Its protein is CASSFTGDSYEQYF. The whole variable domain, filled in from reference TRBV5-1 and TRBJ2-7, reads KAGVTQTPRYLIKTRGQQVTLSCSPISGHRSVSWYQQTPGQGLQFLFEYFSETQRNKGNFPGRFSGRQFSNSRSEMNVSTLELGDSALYLCASSFTGDSYEQYFGPGTRLTVT.

The rearrangement uses TRBV9 and TRBJ2-3, with no clear D. CDR1 SGDLS and CDR2 YYNGEE come from the germline V gene. The V and J ends lost 1 base and 3 bases respectively, with 12 bases between them. This CDR3 has 15 residues. The CDR3 sequence: CASSVQAIPTDTQYF. DNA for the CDR3: TGTGCCAGCAGCGTACAAGCAATACCGACAGATACGCAGTATTTT.

This clone has only one observation. The J gene is TRBJ2-1, the V gene TRBV28; D possibly corresponds to TRBD2 (6 bases). In germline, CDR1 is MDHEN, CDR2 SYDVKM. Trimming cost V 4 bases and J 5 bases, with 18 bases left between them. This CDR3 region has 16 residues. The CDR3 DNA reads as TGTGCCAGCAGTTCCCGGAGGGCCCCTATCAACAATGAGCAGTTCTTC. Its translation: CASSSRRAPINNEQFF.

The chain couples TRBV9 to TRBJ2-1, with 14 bases fitting TRBD2. The CDR3 runs to 15 residues. Germline V gene sequence: CDR1 SGDLS, CDR2 YYNGEE. V dropped 0 bases and J dropped 7; count of bases not matched to a gene: 0. The CDR3 sequence is CASSVGTSGGNEQFF. The CDR3 nucleotides are TGTGCCAGCAGCGTAGGGACTAGCGGGGGGAATGAGCAGTTCTTC.

This clone was detected once. The rearrangement uses TRBV18 and TRBJ1-1; D remains unclear. Trimming took off 1 base at V and 0 bases at J, with 9 bases between the two ends. CDR3 length: 15 residues. Per germline, CDR1 KGHSH and CDR2 LQKENI. The CDR3 reads CASSPRFELNTEAFF. CDR3 DNA sequence: TGTGCCAGCTCACCACGTTTCGAGCTGAACACTGAAGCTTTCTTT.

The V gene is TRBV28, the J gene TRBJ1-1, with D tentatively TRBD1 (5 bases). The CDR3 contains 11 residues. V was trimmed by 1 base and J by 8 bases, leaving 5 bases between them. In germline, CDR1 is MDHEN, CDR2 SYDVKM. The CDR3 sequence: CASSLYREAFF. In DNA, the CDR3 is TGTGCCAGCAGTTTATACAGGGAAGCTTTCTTT.

The chain recombines TRBV7-9 with TRBJ2-2, with 8 nucleotides matching TRBD2. The germline V gene has CDR1 SEHNR and CDR2 FQNEAQ (reference sequence). After removal of 4 bases from V and 3 bases from J, the junction contained 4 bases not matched to a gene. The CDR3 is made up of 15 amino acids. The CDR3 nucleotides are TGTGCCAGCAGCTCGGGAGGGCGGTACACCGGGGAGCTGTTTTTT. Its translation: CASSSGGRYTGELFF.

The chain recombines TRBV29-1 with TRBJ2-2, with TRBD1 identical over 8 bases. The CDR3 runs 13 residues. The germline CDR1 and CDR2 sequences are SQVTM and ANQGSEA. Trimming at V came to 6 bases and at J to 3 bases, leaving 3 bases not matched to a gene. The CDR3 protein is CSVRTGYTGELFF. In DNA, the CDR3 is TGCAGCGTCAGGACAGGGTACACCGGGGAGCTGTTTTTT.

V gene TRBV9 combines with J gene TRBJ2-3; 12 nucleotides match TRBD2. Germline CDR1 is SGDLS and CDR2 is YYNGEE. V trimming: 3 bases; J trimming: 1 base; junction bases outside the gene matches: 3. The CDR3 spans 16 residues. In DNA, the CDR3 is TGTGCCAGCAGCGCCCGGACTAGCGGGGGCACAGATACGCAGTATTTT. Translating gives CASSARTSGGTDTQYF.

The rearrangement uses TRBV27 and TRBJ1-5; D unresolved. This CDR3 is built from 16 residues. Trimming cost V 6 bases and J 0 bases, with 15 bases left between them. Germline loops: CDR1 MNHEY, CDR2 SMNVEV (reference sequence). The DNA for the CDR3 is TGTGCCAGCAGGCCGCGAGGAGATTATAGCAATCAGCCCCAGCATTTT. Its translation is CASRPRGDYSNQPQHF.

The chain uses TRBV7-9 and TRBJ1-2; 12 bases agree with TRBD1. This CDR3 region has 16 residues. J was trimmed by 6 bases and V by 5 bases; bases with no gene match: 10. Germline V gives CDR1 SEHNR, CDR2 FQNEAQ (reference sequence). Here the CDR3 reads CASSPEGTGGLNGYTF. CDR3 nucleotides: TGTGCCAGCAGCCCAGAAGGGACAGGGGGCCTCAATGGCTACACCTTC.